Listed below are T cell receptor beta chains from one sample, sequenced in a study of cytomegalovirus exposure and HLA in healthy donors. Clones were sequenced by immunoSEQ multiplex PCR, and TCRdb holds only the in-frame ones, with some missing. The sample has approximately 160,000 clones; more than 75% are singletons. Material for sequencing was PBMCs. The receptor set was obtained from a girl aged 2 to 10 in good health and CMV-seropositive. Each CDR3 is given without its conserved first and last residue. A row's size may be missing; if present it is once, few, many or a size class.

v_call	clone_size	cdr3_aa
TRBV28	once	ASRRTSGSYEQY
TRBV30	-	AWARPRGTSYGYT
TRBV28	-	ASRTQGTGELF
TRBV5-1	-	ASSLVGQVDTEAF
TRBV30	once	AWKGGQGTYEQY
TRBV11-2	-	ASSLDAGGSVGQETQY
TRBV6-6	-	ASSPRAYNEQF
TRBV5-5	-	ASTSEVGREKLF
TRBV6-5	-	ASSYPGRVEEKLF
TRBV7-9	-	ASSLSYSYEQY
TRBV9	-	ASSVTGDYYNEQF
TRBV29-1	-	SVEDGRGDQPQH
TRBV10-3	once	AIRRASGSGDSYEQY
TRBV15	-	ATSSKLVEPQH
TRBV28	few	ASRAASGMGSRLNEQF
TRBV5-4	-	ASSQRDRGGEQY
TRBV28	-	ASSLYSRQTLNEKLF
TRBV28	-	ASSSPGQVITDTQY
TRBV29-1	-	SVLATPGGATYEQY
TRBV13	-	ASSFLGIGELF
TRBV7-9	once	ASSVGQITGELF